Below, 30 T cell receptor beta chains from the same sample are listed, as sequenced in a study of breast tumors, draining lymph nodes, adjacent tissues. MiXCR, run by TCRdb on the multiplex PCR reads, gives a single entry per CDR3 protein. The repertoire holds 270,000 or so distinct CDR3 sequences, with 30% as singletons. Axillary draining lymph nodes of breast cancer patients supplied the node samples. Sequenced: axillary lymph node tissue. These receptor sequences come from a female donor with breast cancer. Some clones in this sample may be carry-over from other donors' samples.

There are many counts of this clonotype. No conserved phenylalanine or tryptophan is present at the end of the CDR3, so a read error is the likely explanation. The V gene is TRBV9, the J gene TRBJ2-3; D is possibly TRBD1 (6 bases). The V gene lost 4 bases and the J gene lost 2 bases, with 17 bases spanning the gap. Germline assignment: CDR1 SGDLS and CDR2 YYNGEE. This CDR3 contains 16 residues. The CDR3 DNA reads as TGTGCCAGCAGCCCCCGGGTCGGGACAAACACAGATACGCAGTATCTT. Amino acid sequence: CASSPRVGTNTDTQYL.

As for this clonotype: A much larger clone sits a single nucleotide away, making a read error possible. V is TRBV19 and J is TRBJ2-7; 10 bases are a match to TRBD1. The germline V gene encodes CDR1 LNHDA and CDR2 SQIVND (reference sequence). With 5 bases clipped from V and 6 bases from J, the junction kept 10 bases outside the gene matches. The CDR3 has 15 amino acids. The chain's CDR3 is CASSLTGTGDGEQYF. The CDR3 nucleotides read TGTGCCAGTAGTCTTACCGGGACAGGGGATGGCGAGCAGTACTTC.

This clonotype was observed many times. The chain uses TRBV19 and TRBJ1-5; D call uncertain. CDR1 and CDR2 from the germline V gene are LNHDA and SQIVND (reference sequence). V shed 4 bases and J shed 6 bases, with 7 bases lying between them. The CDR3 loop spans 12 amino acids. The CDR3 DNA reads as TGTGCCAGTAGTACCCAGGTTCAGCCCCAGCATTTT. It is translated as CASSTQVQPQHF.

The chain uses TRBV6-5 and TRBJ2-5, with D unresolved. With 5 bases removed from V and 5 bases from J, the gap between germline ends came to 21 bases. CDR1 is MNHEY and CDR2 is SVGAGI in the germline V gene. This CDR3 is 16 amino acids long. The CDR3 region is CASSHGRFPSGETQYF. In nucleotides, the CDR3 is TGTGCCAGCAGTCACGGGCGATTCCCCTCGGGTGAGACCCAGTACTTC.

This clonotype was observed at least ten times. The chain is built from TRBV4-3 and TRBJ2-1; TRBD2 matches at 13 bases. CDR3 length: 16 amino acids. CDR1 is LGHNA, CDR2 YSLEER, per germline. V trimming: 0 bases; J trimming: 10 bases; junction bases outside the gene matches: 6. CDR3 sequence: CASSQEPGLAGLEQFF. The CDR3 DNA is TGCGCCAGCAGCCAAGAACCGGGACTAGCGGGATTGGAGCAGTTCTTC.

This clonotype was observed once. A much larger clone differs by one base, so this may be a read error. J is TRBJ2-3 and V is TRBV12-3 or TRBV12-4; D is unresolved. V lost 5 bases, J lost 8 bases, and 17 bases lay in between. The CDR3 extends over 14 amino acids. As DNA, the CDR3 is TGTGCCAGCAGTCCTGCCGCTACGCACGGTACGCAGTATTTT. It codes for CASSPAATHGTQYF.

J is TRBJ1-1 and V is TRBV20-1; 10 bases are a match to TRBD1. Germline V gives CDR1 DFQATT, CDR2 SNEGSKA (reference sequence). This CDR3 is built from 15 residues. The trim removed 5 bases at V and 0 bases at J, leaving 6 bases unmatched. The CDR3: CSADSGTGVNTEAFF. The CDR3 DNA reads as TGCAGTGCTGACTCCGGGACAGGGGTGAACACTGAAGCTTTCTTT.

About this clonotype: This may arise from a read error, as a much more abundant clone is one base away. The genes are TRBV27 and TRBJ1-4, with TRBD1 matching 7 bases. From germline, CDR1 is MNHEY and CDR2 SMNVEV (reference sequence). The CDR3 length is 15 residues. The CDR3 sequence: CASRSTGTAGEKLLF. The CDR3 DNA sequence: TGTGCCAGCAGGTCAACCGGGACAGCGGGGGAAAAACTGCTTTTT.

This clonotype was seen at least ten times. The chain joins TRBV19 to TRBJ2-1; D not resolved. The CDR3 runs to 13 residues. The ends were cut back, 5 bases at V and 5 bases at J, with 10 bases in the middle. Germline V gene lookup returns CDR1 LNHDA and CDR2 SQIVND (reference sequence). CDR3 sequence reads: CASSSFGNNEQFF. The CDR3, as DNA: TGTGCCAGTAGTTCTTTTGGGAACAATGAGCAGTTCTTC.

This sequence joins TRBV2 and TRBJ2-6; D ambiguous. Germline loops: CDR1 SNHLY, CDR2 FYNNEI. The germline V and J ends were trimmed by 3 bases and 0 bases, with 15 bases remaining between them. This CDR3 has 18 residues. CDR3 sequence (DNA): TGTGCCAGCAGTGAGGGCTGGGGTGGAGACTCTGGGGCCAACGTCCTGACTTTC. It translates to CASSEGWGGDSGANVLTF.

As to this clonotype: This sequence may be a read error, since a much larger clone differs from it by one base. The V and J genes are TRBV20-1 and TRBJ1-3, with D unresolved. This CDR3 has 16 amino acids. The germline CDR1 and CDR2 sequences are DFQATT and SNEGSKA (reference sequence). CDR3 sequence: CSARDPLGPLGNTTYF. CDR3 in DNA: TGCAGTGCTAGAGATCCCCTTGGGCCTCTAGGAAACACCACATATTTT.

This clonotype was picked up many times. The J gene is TRBJ1-2, the V gene TRBV29-1, with unresolved D. The germline V gene has CDR1 SQVTM and CDR2 ANQGSEA. The V gene lost 1 base and the J gene lost 3 bases, with 18 bases spanning the gap. This CDR3 contains 16 residues. DNA of the CDR3: TGCAGCGTTGAAGGCCTTAGAAGGGAGGCTTACTATGGCTACACCTTC. Its protein product is CSVEGLRREAYYGYTF.

The chain carries TRBV7-2 and TRBJ2-3, with 7 bases that match TRBD1. The CDR3 sequence is 15 residues long. In germline, CDR1 is SGHTA, CDR2 FQGNSA. The V gene end was trimmed by 6 bases and the J gene end by 2 bases; junction bases not matched to a gene: 8. This CDR3 is CASSRDSRTTDTQYF. The CDR3 region has the DNA TGTGCCAGCAGTCGGGACAGCAGAACCACAGATACGCAGTATTTT.

The rearrangement uses TRBV20-1 and TRBJ2-3, with D possibly TRBD2 on 6 matching bases. The V gene lost 1 base and the J gene lost 6 bases, with 20 bases spanning the gap. Germline loops: CDR1 DFQATT, CDR2 SNEGSKA (reference sequence). The CDR3 has 16 amino acids. The CDR3 nucleotides read TGCAGTGCTAGAGCGCGCCCCAAGGAGGGTTCGGATACGCAGTATTTT. The encoded protein is CSARARPKEGSDTQYF.

This clonotype was seen at least ten times. The J gene is TRBJ1-5, the V gene TRBV20-1, with D possibly matching TRBD1 (5 bases). The germline V and J ends were trimmed by 6 bases and 5 bases, with 23 bases remaining between them. Per the germline V gene, CDR1 is DFQATT and CDR2 is SNEGSKA (reference sequence). CDR3 length equals 16 residues. CDR3 residues: CSATPGVREVDQPQHF. The CDR3 DNA sequence: TGCAGTGCCACTCCGGGAGTCAGGGAGGTCGATCAGCCCCAGCATTTT.

This clonotype has ten or more counts. The chain uses TRBV7-8 and TRBJ1-6; D is ambiguous. CDR1 SGHVS and CDR2 FQNEAQ come from the germline V gene. The ends were cut back, 5 bases at V and 9 bases at J, with 14 bases in the middle. This CDR3 contains 14 residues. This chain's CDR3 is CASSGLVRVSPLHF. In nucleotides, the CDR3 is TGTGCCAGCAGCGGACTTGTCCGGGTTTCACCCCTCCACTTT.

This clonotype was observed at least ten times. This chain links TRBV25-1 with TRBJ2-1, with TRBD2 matching 9 bases. CDR1 and CDR2 (germline): MGHDK, SYGVNS. The length of the CDR3 is 16 residues. V lost 1 base and J lost 7; bases outside the gene matches: 8. The CDR3 loop reads CASSEWGGRASNEQFF. In nucleotides, the CDR3 is TGTGCCAGCAGTGAATGGGGCGGGAGGGCTTCAAATGAGCAGTTCTTC.

This clonotype was seen many times. The chain carries TRBV20-1 and TRBJ1-2; TRBD1 matches 9 bases. The CDR3 spans 14 residues. V lost 6 bases to trimming and J lost 4 bases; unmatched junction nucleotides: 9. Germline values: CDR1 DFQATT, CDR2 SNEGSKA (reference sequence). The CDR3 protein is CSAGTGGRGYGYTF. The CDR3 DNA reads TGCAGTGCCGGAACAGGGGGCCGTGGCTATGGCTACACCTTC.

This clonotype was seen a handful of times. V and J are TRBV11-3 and TRBJ2-7, with a weak D call TRBD2 (5 bases). Germline V gives CDR1 SGHNT, CDR2 YENEEA. The V end was cut by 2 bases, the J end by 0 bases, with 11 bases between. This CDR3 has 15 amino acids. The CDR3 protein is CASSLYSGSSYEQYF. DNA of the CDR3: TGTGCCAGCAGCTTATACAGCGGATCCTCCTACGAGCAGTACTTC.

This clonotype was detected ten times or more. J is TRBJ2-3 and V is TRBV19, with TRBD2 matching 9 bases. The CDR3 has 17 amino acids. CDR1 LNHDA and CDR2 SQIVND come from the germline V gene (reference sequence). V shed 3 bases, J shed 5 bases, and the junction held 12 bases outside the gene matches. The CDR3 spells CASSIFIHFSGRDTQYF. CDR3 sequence (DNA): TGTGCCAGTAGTATCTTTATCCACTTTAGCGGGAGAGATACGCAGTATTTT.

This clonotype was observed many times. The chain carries TRBV12-3 or TRBV12-4 and TRBJ2-7; 7 nucleotides line up with TRBD2. V lost 4 bases, J lost 3 bases, and 6 bases stayed unmatched. CDR3 length: 14 residues. CDR3: CASSSSGKLYEQYF. DNA of the CDR3: TGTGCCAGCAGTTCAAGCGGGAAACTCTACGAGCAGTACTTC.

Points on this clonotype: A much bigger clone sits one base away, suggesting this may be a read error. The chain has TRBV20-1 and TRBJ1-5; 10 bases match TRBD1. This CDR3 is built from 16 residues. V lost 2 bases, J lost 4 bases, and 8 bases stayed unmatched. Germline V gene lookup returns CDR1 DFQATT and CDR2 SNEGSKA (reference sequence). The CDR3 nucleotides are TGCAGTGCTAGACTTGGACAGGGGGTTCCTAATCAGCCCCAGCATTTT. It encodes CSARLGQGVPNQPQHF.

This clonotype has a handful of counts. The genes are TRBV5-4 and TRBJ2-2; 9 nucleotides agree with TRBD2. Germline CDR1 and CDR2: SGHNT and YYREEE (reference sequence). J gave up 7 bases and V 3 bases, and 10 bases lay outside the gene matches. This CDR3 is built from 16 residues. The CDR3: CASSSEAGGPGGELFF. The CDR3 bases are TGTGCCAGCAGCTCTGAGGCGGGAGGGCCGGGCGGGGAGCTGTTTTTT.

This clonotype was seen ten or more times. The chain has TRBV5-4 and TRBJ2-5; D is unresolved. V was trimmed by 0 bases and J by 5 bases, leaving 5 bases between them. CDR1 is SGHNT and CDR2 is YYREEE in the germline V gene (reference sequence). There are 12 residues in the CDR3. The CDR3 DNA follows: TGTGCCAGCAGCTTGGATGGGGAGACCCAGTACTTC. Encoded protein: CASSLDGETQYF.

This chain joins TRBV5-1 and TRBJ1-1; D is undetermined. The CDR3 has 14 residues. CDR1 and CDR2 from the germline V gene are SGHRS and YFSETQ. V dropped 4 bases and J dropped 1 base, with 11 bases sitting between them. The chain's CDR3 is CASSVDSRNTEAFF. The CDR3 DNA is TGCGCCAGCAGCGTAGACTCCCGGAACACTGAAGCTTTCTTT. Complete variable domain (other parts from reference TRBV5-1 and TRBJ1-1): KAGVTQTPRYLIKTRGQQVTLSCSPISGHRSVSWYQQTPGQGLQFLFEYFSETQRNKGNFPGRFSGRQFSNSRSEMNVSTLELGDSALYLCASSVDSRNTEAFFGQGTRLTVV.

This clonotype appeared many times. The chain links TRBV19 to TRBJ2-6; D might be TRBD2 (6 bases). Germline V lookup: CDR1 LNHDA, CDR2 SQIVND (reference sequence). The V end lost 3 bases, the J end lost 2 bases, and 20 bases lay between the germline ends. CDR3 size: 19 residues. CDR3 residues: CASSIPSGTPATGANVLTF. CDR3 in DNA: TGTGCCAGTAGTATCCCGTCCGGGACTCCTGCGACTGGGGCCAACGTCCTGACTTTC.

This clonotype has only one observation. A read error is possible here, since a much larger clone lies one base away. The rearrangement uses TRBV19 and TRBJ2-7; 9 nucleotides line up with TRBD1. Trimming took 6 bases from V and 7 from J; bases not matched to a gene: 13. The CDR3 runs 15 residues. Germline V gives CDR1 LNHDA, CDR2 SQIVND (reference sequence). Here the CDR3 reads CASSRDRDWVNEQYF. As DNA, the CDR3 is TGTGCCAGTAGCCGGGACAGGGACTGGGTGAATGAGCAGTACTTC.

J is TRBJ2-3 and V is TRBV9, with 7 nucleotides matching TRBD1. This CDR3 region has 14 residues. The germline V gene has CDR1 SGDLS and CDR2 YYNGEE. The CDR3 region is CARAQGLSTDTQYF. The CDR3 DNA is TGTGCTAGAGCACAGGGGTTGAGCACAGATACGCAGTATTTT.

About this clonotype: A much larger clone is a single base away; this may be a read error. This rearrangement joins TRBV2 to TRBJ2-1; possible D gene TRBD1, 5 bases. The CDR3 length is 13 residues. The V gene's germline CDR1 is SNHLY and CDR2 FYNNEI. CDR3 bases: TGTGCCAGCCTCAGGGTACCTTACAGTGAGCAGTTCTTC. This sequence encodes CASLRVPYSEQFF.

As concerns this clonotype: A read error is likely, as this CDR3 ends without the conserved phenylalanine or tryptophan. This chain links TRBV5-5 with TRBJ1-2; no reliable D call. The CDR3 spans 10 residues. The germline V gene encodes CDR1 SGHKS and CDR2 YYEKEE (reference sequence). CDR3 sequence: CAAGTYGYTV. As DNA, the CDR3 is TGTGCAGCGGGTACCTATGGCTACACCGTC.